A single sample gave rise to the 30 T cell receptor beta chains below, sequenced in a study of regulatory T cells in long-lasting Graves disease. Time point indicated: newly diagnosed GD, antithyroid drugs for less than 3 months. Making the TCR library involved RNA that had been extracted from PBMCs. Researchers made TCR beta libraries by using iRepertoire HTBI primers and running Arm-PCR on CDR3 regions. TCRdb re-analysed the multiplex PCR reads in MiXCR, keeping a single row per CDR3 protein. The sample has roughly 610,000 distinct CDR3 sequences, 15% to 20% seen once. The same data also contributed to another study, on T cells in Graves' hyperthyroidism and ophthalmopathy.

This specimen was peripheral blood mononuclear cells (PBMCs), taken at new diagnosis, from a patient treated with antithyroid drugs. These receptors were collected from a man between 18 and 29 years old with Graves disease.

At least ten counts were recorded for this clonotype. The chain carries TRBV28 and TRBJ1-2; 9 positions agree with TRBD1. V gave up 8 bases and J gave up 1 base; unmatched junction bases: 8. Germline V lookup: CDR1 MDHEN, CDR2 SYDVKM. The CDR3 spans 15 residues. DNA for the CDR3: TGTGCCAGCCACAGCCCGGGACAGGGTAACTATGGCTACACCTTC. Protein product: CASHSPGQGNYGYTF.

Concerning this clonotype itself: Its ends do not fully match the called genes, so a read error is possible. V gene TRBV5-1 combines with J gene TRBJ2-2; TRBD1 agrees at 8 bases. This CDR3 is 15 amino acids long. Germline loops: CDR1 SGHRS, CDR2 YFSETQ. DNA for the CDR3: TGCGCCAGCAGTATTAGGACAGGGAACTCCGGGGAGCTGTTTTTT. Its translation: CASSIRTGNSGELFF.

This chain joins TRBV28 and TRBJ1-2; TRBD1 might be the D (5 bases). Trimming stripped 5 bases from V and 1 base from J, with 14 bases between. In germline, CDR1 is MDHEN, CDR2 SYDVKM. The CDR3 loop spans 15 amino acids. The CDR3 coding sequence is TGTGCCAGCAGTCCGGACAACCACCTTAACTATGGCTACACCTTC. Its translation is CASSPDNHLNYGYTF.

This clonotype was counted many times. The V call is TRBV4-2, the J call TRBJ2-1; 7 positions agree with TRBD1. The length of the CDR3 is 14 residues. Germline CDR1 and CDR2: LGHNA and YNFKEQ. V shed 1 base and J 5 bases; nucleotides not matched to a gene: 2. The CDR3, as DNA: TGTGCCAGCAGCCAAGGAGACAGGGACAATGAGCAGTTCTTC. Translation gives CASSQGDRDNEQFF.

Ten or more counts support this clonotype. The J gene is TRBJ2-2, the V gene TRBV12-3 or TRBV12-4; D is uncertain. The CDR3 is made up of 12 amino acids. V was trimmed by 10 bases and J by 5 bases, leaving 11 bases between them. The CDR3 DNA reads as TGTGCCACCCGTGGGGAAACCGGGGAGCTGTTTTTT. Translating it yields CATRGETGELFF.

In its sample, this clonotype was seen once. This chain connects TRBV2 to TRBJ1-3; D remains ambiguous. The CDR3 has 15 residues. The V gene lost 6 bases and the J gene lost 0 bases, with 12 bases spanning the gap. CDR1 and CDR2 (germline): SNHLY, FYNNEI. CDR3 in amino acids: CASRVDSSSGNTIYF. As DNA, the CDR3 is TGTGCCAGCAGGGTAGACTCATCCTCTGGAAACACCATATATTTT.

This clonotype was found many times. The rearrangement uses TRBV11-1 and TRBJ2-7, with D tentatively TRBD1 or TRBD2 (5 bases each). The CDR3 spans 18 residues. Germline loops: CDR1 SGHAT, CDR2 FQDESV (reference sequence). V was cut by 1 base and J by 0 bases, with 19 bases left in between. DNA for the CDR3: TGTGCCAGCAGCTTAGGGTTTTGGGGACGACCCAGCTCCTACGAGCAGTACTTC. Amino acids: CASSLGFWGRPSSYEQYF. Filled out from reference TRBV11-1 and TRBJ2-7, the complete variable domain reads EAEVAQSPRYKITEKSQAVAFWCDPISGHATLYWYRQILGQGPELLVQFQDESVVDDSQLPKDRFSAERLKGVDSTLKIQPAELGDSAMYLCASSLGFWGRPSSYEQYFGPGTRLTVT.

The table lists this clonotype with many counts. The V and J genes are TRBV20-1 and TRBJ2-7; D is unresolved. This CDR3 region has 13 residues. Deletions cut 3 bases from V and 3 bases from J, with 12 bases between. Germline lookup yields CDR1 DFQATT and CDR2 SNEGSKA (reference sequence). CDR3 residues: CSASPFNDYEQYF. CDR3 bases: TGCAGTGCTAGCCCCTTTAATGACTACGAGCAGTACTTC.

This rearrangement joins TRBV29-1 to TRBJ2-5; 10 bases are shared with TRBD2. CDR3 length: 15 amino acids. V trimming: 0 bases; J trimming: 0 bases; junction bases outside the gene matches: 1. The germline CDR1 and CDR2 sequences are SQVTM and ANQGSEA. CDR3 in DNA: TGCAGCGTTGAAGATCTAGCGGGGGACCAAGAGACCCAGTACTTC. Its translation is CSVEDLAGDQETQYF.

Many counts were recorded for this clonotype. This chain links TRBV7-8 with TRBJ2-7; D might be TRBD2 (5 bases). Germline loops: CDR1 SGHVS, CDR2 FQNEAQ. With 7 bases removed from V and 3 bases from J, the gap between germline ends came to 16 bases. This CDR3 spans 14 amino acids. CDR3 coding DNA: TGTGCCAGCAACCCAGCAAACGAGGGCTACGAGCAGTACTTC. It encodes CASNPANEGYEQYF.

This chain links TRBV15 with TRBJ2-7, with no clear D. The CDR3 sequence is 15 residues long. The V gene lost 1 base and the J gene lost 1 base, with 11 bases spanning the gap. CDR1 is LNHNV, CDR2 YYDKDF, per germline (reference sequence). In DNA form, the CDR3 reads TGTGCCACCAGCAGAGGGAATCAAAGATCCTACGAGCAGTACTTC. As protein: CATSRGNQRSYEQYF.

This clonotype was counted ten times or more. The CDR3 loop is CASSFLFRARTF. CDR3 sequence (DNA): TGTGCCAGCAGTTTCCTCTTCAGGGCTAGGACCTTC. V and J are TRBV28 and TRBJ1-2; tentative D call: TRBD1 (5 bases). Per the germline V gene, CDR1 is MDHEN and CDR2 is SYDVKM. The ends were cut back, 3 bases at V and 14 bases at J, with 16 bases in the middle. The CDR3 sequence is 12 residues long.

This clonotype was seen repeatedly, ten times or more. This CDR3 is CASSSPSRADTQYF. CDR3 in DNA: TGTGCCAGCAGTTCACCGTCCCGCGCAGATACGCAGTATTTT. The rearrangement uses TRBV28 and TRBJ2-3; D is unclear. Trimming removed 4 bases from V and 4 bases from J, with 12 bases in between. Germline assignment: CDR1 MDHEN and CDR2 SYDVKM. CDR3 size: 14 residues.

This clonotype was detected ten times or more. The chain is built from TRBV18 and TRBJ2-5; D may be TRBD2 (5 bases). CDR3 length equals 14 residues. Germline CDR1 and CDR2: KGHSH and LQKENI. With 5 bases removed from V and 1 base from J, the gap between germline ends came to 11 bases. CDR3 coding DNA: TGTGCCAGCTCAAGCCCCGGGATCCAAGAGACCCAGTACTTC. Amino acid sequence: CASSSPGIQETQYF.

This clonotype has at least ten counts. The CDR3: CASTFQGRGTQYF. CDR3 DNA: TGTGCCAGCACCTTTCAGGGGCGTGGGACCCAGTACTTC. The V call is TRBV6-1, the J call TRBJ2-5; tentative D call: TRBD1 (6 bases). The CDR3 loop spans 13 amino acids. V was clipped by 7 bases and J by 7 bases, with 16 bases between them. Germline-derived CDR1 and CDR2 are MNHNS and SASEGT.

This rearrangement joins TRBV6-2 or TRBV6-3 to TRBJ1-3, with 10 bases that match TRBD1. Germline trimming cut 7 bases from V and 2 bases from J; bases unmatched to any gene: 2. Germline V lookup: CDR1 MNHEY, CDR2 SVGEGT. The CDR3 is 14 amino acids. CDR3 amino acids: CASTGTGAGNTIYF. CDR3 bases: TGTGCCAGCACAGGGACAGGGGCTGGAAACACCATATATTTT.

The chain carries TRBV7-9 and TRBJ2-5; no firm D call. This CDR3 comprises 13 residues. The germline V gene has CDR1 SEHNR and CDR2 FQNEAQ (reference sequence). Trimming removed 5 bases at V and 2 bases at J, with 9 bases between. The CDR3 protein is CASSPQNQETQYF. CDR3 sequence (DNA): TGTGCCAGCAGCCCTCAGAATCAAGAGACCCAGTACTTC.

The table lists this clonotype with many counts. The chain joins TRBV7-2 to TRBJ2-3; D not certain. Germline V CDR1 and CDR2: SGHTA, FQGNSA. V gave up 1 base and J gave up 4 bases, with 6 bases separating them. CDR3 length equals 13 residues. The CDR3 region has the DNA TGTGCCAGCAGCTTAGTTCTACCAGATACGCAGTATTTT. The encoded protein is CASSLVLPDTQYF.

In its sample, this clonotype was seen many times. This chain links TRBV30 with TRBJ2-3, with a possible D match to TRBD1 (6 bases). Between the trimmed V and J ends, which lost 7 bases and 0 bases, there was a span of 11 bases. The CDR3 runs 13 residues. CDR1 and CDR2 (germline): GTSNPN, SVGIG (reference sequence). The CDR3 DNA reads TGTGCCTTGGACAGATCTAGCACAGATACGCAGTATTTT. Protein sequence: CALDRSSTDTQYF.

The CDR3 region is CASSDGTTGELFF. DNA for the CDR3: TGTGCCAGCAGTGACGGGACTACCGGGGAGCTGTTTTTT. The chain carries TRBV6-4 and TRBJ2-2; tentative D call: TRBD2 (6 bases). This CDR3 is built from 13 residues. The germline V gene encodes CDR1 MRHNA and CDR2 SNTAGT. With 2 bases removed from V and 5 bases from J, the gap between germline ends came to 6 bases.

In its sample, this clonotype was seen many times. The rearrangement links TRBV30 to TRBJ2-4; D not certain. This CDR3 spans 12 amino acids. CDR1 is GTSNPN and CDR2 is SVGIG in the germline V gene (reference sequence). Trimming left V 5 bases short and J 6 bases short, with 11 bases between. CDR3 protein: CAWGQARNIQYF. CDR3 in DNA: TGTGCCTGGGGGCAGGCACGAAACATTCAGTACTTC.

A few counts support this clonotype. This rearrangement joins TRBV7-8 to TRBJ1-2; D not resolved. Germline loops: CDR1 SGHVS, CDR2 FQNEAQ. The CDR3 loop spans 12 amino acids. The germline V and J ends were trimmed by 2 bases and 8 bases, with 9 bases remaining between them. The CDR3 spells CASSLTAGGYTF. CDR3 DNA: TGTGCCAGCAGCTTAACTGCGGGGGGCTACACCTTC.

This clonotype was seen more than once but under ten times. This clone may be a read error of a much larger clone one base away. The chain uses TRBV30 and TRBJ2-1; 7 nucleotides agree with TRBD1. Germline values: CDR1 GTSNPN, CDR2 SVGIG (reference sequence). The CDR3 is made up of 14 amino acids. DNA for the CDR3: TGTGCCTGGAAGCCGGGACAGACCTACAATGAGGAGTTCTTC. It specifies CAWKPGQTYNEEFF.

This clonotype was observed a handful of times. The rearrangement joins TRBV20-1 to TRBJ2-3; D remains ambiguous. The germline V gene encodes CDR1 DFQATT and CDR2 SNEGSKA (reference sequence). V gave up 3 bases and J gave up 6 bases, with 10 bases separating them. The CDR3 extends over 12 amino acids. CDR3: CSARPPADTQYF. CDR3 coding DNA: TGCAGTGCTAGGCCCCCGGCGGATACGCAGTATTTT.

This clonotype was counted only a few times. V is TRBV20-1 and J is TRBJ2-3; 8 bases are a match to TRBD2. The CDR3 totals 15 residues. J was trimmed by 5 bases and V by 6 bases; bases with no gene match: 13. The germline V gene encodes CDR1 DFQATT and CDR2 SNEGSKA (reference sequence). CDR3 in DNA: TGCAGTGCGTGTCCCAAGCGGGAGATGGTAGATACGCAGTATTTT. Its translation: CSACPKREMVDTQYF.

In regard to this clonotype: A clone one base away is much larger, so this may be a read error. The DNA of the CDR3 is TGTGCCAGCGGCGAACCTAGCGGGAGGGGCATGAATGAGCAGTTCTTC. Translating it yields CASGEPSGRGMNEQFF. The chain joins TRBV12-3 or TRBV12-4 to TRBJ2-1; 12 bases map to TRBD2. Trimming at V came to 8 bases and at J to 7 bases, leaving 12 bases not matched to a gene. The CDR3 length is 16 residues.

This clonotype was counted at least ten times. The chain links TRBV28 to TRBJ1-2, with D possibly matching TRBD1 (5 bases). The CDR3 is 13 amino acids. CDR1 MDHEN and CDR2 SYDVKM come from the germline V gene. V was trimmed by 6 bases and J by 7 bases, leaving 15 bases between them. CDR3 nucleotides: TGTGCCAGCAGGGGTGTGGGGGATGTTGGCTACACCTTC. Its protein is CASRGVGDVGYTF.

Many counts were recorded for this clonotype. The rearrangement links TRBV6-1 to TRBJ2-1; D is perhaps TRBD2 (6 bases). Between the trimmed V and J ends, which lost 5 bases and 0 bases, there was a span of 14 bases. The V gene's germline CDR1 is MNHNS and CDR2 SASEGT. CDR3 length: 16 residues. In nucleotides, the CDR3 is TGTGCCAGCAGTATGGGGACTCCTGTCTCCTACAATGAGCAGTTCTTC. This codes for CASSMGTPVSYNEQFF.

This clonotype was seen ten or more times. V gene TRBV2 combines with J gene TRBJ2-3; the D gene is possibly TRBD1 (5 bases). The CDR3 sequence is 15 residues long. Looked up from germline, CDR1 is SNHLY and CDR2 is FYNNEI. V was pared by 4 bases and J by 0 bases, with 11 bases between. The CDR3, as DNA: TGTGCCAGCAGTGGTCCCGACAGAAGCACAGATACGCAGTATTTT. Translating gives CASSGPDRSTDTQYF.

The V gene is TRBV7-3, the J gene TRBJ2-1; 9 bases map to TRBD1. With V trimmed by 5 bases and J by 7 bases, 9 bases remained unmatched. CDR1 and CDR2 from the germline V gene are SGHTA and FQGTGA. This CDR3 is 15 amino acids long. Here the CDR3 DNA reads TGTGCCAGCAGCAATGGACAGGGGCTGTTAAATGAGCAGTTCTTC. Translated: CASSNGQGLLNEQFF.